Below are 11 T cell receptor beta chains sequenced from a single sample in a study of T cells in Graves' hyperthyroidism and ophthalmopathy. Amplification of TCR beta CDR3 regions used RNA as the template. During a first-round RT-PCR of the TCR CDR3, the HTBI primer set was used. Each CDR3 protein is one row after TCRdb ran MiXCR on the multiplex PCR reads. The table shows about 570,000 distinct CDR3 sequences, with about 43% occurring only once. Sequenced: peripheral blood or thyroid tissue (not recorded which). These receptors were collected from an adult woman with Graves' disease, either hyperthyroidism or ophthalmopathy (not recorded which).

V is TRBV20-1 and J is TRBJ1-2; tentatively, D is TRBD1 (6 bases). The germline CDR1 and CDR2 sequences are DFQATT and SNEGSKA (reference sequence). The CDR3 is 14 amino acids. Trimming left V 5 bases short and J 6 bases short, with 19 bases between. In DNA form, the CDR3 reads TGCAGTGCTGGGGGGGCCCGGGTCGGGAATGGCTACACCTTC. Translated, it gives CSAGGARVGNGYTF.

The J gene is TRBJ2-2, the V gene TRBV7-7, with D unresolved. V dropped 5 bases and J dropped 0 bases, with 10 bases sitting between them. The CDR3 is made up of 15 amino acids. From germline, CDR1 is SSHAT and CDR2 FNYEAQ (reference sequence). The CDR3 region has the DNA TGTGCCAGCAGCACAGACAACACGAACACCGGGGAGCTGTTTTTT. Amino acid sequence: CASSTDNTNTGELFF.

This sequence joins TRBV5-1 and TRBJ1-1; 7 nucleotides agree with TRBD1. From germline, CDR1 is SGHRS and CDR2 YFSETQ. J was trimmed by 4 bases and V by 6 bases; bases with no gene match: 3. The CDR3 runs to 12 residues. The CDR3 nucleotides read TGCGCCAGCATGGCAGGGGGCACTGAAGCTTTCTTT. Translating gives CASMAGGTEAFF.

With respect to this clonotype: A junction end diverges from the germline sequence, so it may reflect a read error. The chain joins TRBV19 to TRBJ1-5; no clear D gene. The CDR3 is made up of 13 amino acids. The germline gives CDR1 LNHDA, CDR2 SQIVND (reference sequence). The CDR3 nucleotides read TGTGCCACTAGTATCGGGCGGATGGGGACCCAGCATTTT. This translates into CATSIGRMGTQHF.

This clonotype was seen at least ten times. The V call is TRBV5-1, the J call TRBJ1-1; D gene uncertain. Trimming left V 4 bases short and J 0 bases short, with 13 bases between. Germline V lookup: CDR1 SGHRS, CDR2 YFSETQ. CDR3 length: 15 residues. CDR3 bases: TGCGCCAGCAGCCGGGAGGGAGAGATGAACACTGAAGCTTTCTTT. As protein: CASSREGEMNTEAFF. Combining the CDR3 with reference TRBV5-1 and TRBJ1-1 gives the whole variable domain KAGVTQTPRYLIKTRGQQVTLSCSPISGHRSVSWYQQTPGQGLQFLFEYFSETQRNKGNFPGRFSGRQFSNSRSEMNVSTLELGDSALYLCASSREGEMNTEAFFGQGTRLTVV.

CDR3 sequence reads: CSVEKLLGGGETQYF. CDR3 coding DNA: TGCAGCGTTGAAAAGCTCCTAGGTGGGGGAGAGACCCAGTACTTC. This chain links TRBV29-1 with TRBJ2-5; the D call may be TRBD1 or TRBD2 (5 bases each). Germline CDR1 reads SQVTM; CDR2 reads ANQGSEA. V was cut by 2 bases and J by 4 bases, with 17 bases left in between. The length of the CDR3 is 15 residues. Drawing the rest from reference TRBV29-1 and TRBJ2-5, the complete variable domain is SAVISQKPSRDICQRGTSLTIQCQVDSQVTMMFWYRQQPGQSLTLIATANQGSEATYESGFVIDKFPISRPNLTFSTLTVSNMSPEDSSIYLCSVEKLLGGGETQYFGPGTRLLVL.

The count of this clonotype is one. CDR3 amino acids: CASSEAARVTYEQYF. The CDR3 DNA reads TGTGCCAGCAGTGAAGCGGCCAGGGTTACCTACGAGCAGTACTTC. The rearrangement joins TRBV12-3 or TRBV12-4 to TRBJ2-7; D may match TRBD1 or TRBD2 (5 bases each). V was pared by 5 bases and J by 2 bases, with 16 bases between. The CDR3 totals 15 residues.

This clonotype turned up a few times. The chain is built from TRBV2 and TRBJ1-4; no clear D. V was trimmed by 4 bases and J by 4 bases, leaving 4 bases between them. Germline assignment: CDR1 SNHLY and CDR2 FYNNEI. The CDR3 covers 12 residues. The CDR3 DNA follows: TGTGCCAGCAGTGGGTTTAATGAAAAACTGTTTTTT. This encodes CASSGFNEKLFF.

This chain uses TRBV29-1 with TRBJ1-2; D is perhaps TRBD1 (5 bases). The germline V gene has CDR1 SQVTM and CDR2 ANQGSEA. The ends were cut back, 8 bases at V and 8 bases at J, with 18 bases in the middle. The CDR3 totals 12 residues. This chain's CDR3 is CSLTGGPEGYTF. CDR3 nucleotide sequence: TGCAGCTTAACAGGCGGACCGGAAGGCTACACCTTC.

This clonotype has at least ten counts. V is TRBV4-2 and J is TRBJ2-6; D unresolved. Trimming stripped 0 bases from V and 2 bases from J, with 11 bases between. The CDR3 has 17 residues. Germline CDR1 and CDR2: LGHNA and YNFKEQ. The CDR3 DNA follows: TGTGCCAGCAGCCAAGAGCGTTCAGTCGCTGGGGCCAACGTCCTGACTTTC. This codes for CASSQERSVAGANVLTF.

The V and J genes are TRBV20-1 and TRBJ1-1, with D hard to call. Germline V gene sequence: CDR1 DFQATT, CDR2 SNEGSKA (reference sequence). Trimming took 6 bases from V and 5 from J, leaving 16 bases between them. The CDR3 spans 13 residues. The CDR3 DNA is TGCAGTGCCCCTCGGGGTGGAGTAACTGAAGCTTTCTTT. As protein: CSAPRGGVTEAFF.